This T cell receptor beta chain stems from a study of CD8+ T cells in alopecia areata. Remarks on this clone: Its specificity is not known. One junction end disagrees with the germline gene, perhaps due to a read error.

Looked up from germline, CDR1 is DFQATT and CDR2 is SNEGSKA (reference sequence). The CDR3 spans 11 residues. Study conclusions and caveats: Tofacitinib significantly decreased scalp clonality and expanded CD8+ clones among top 100. Uncertainty about whether baseline CD8+ expansion is linked to response remains, with one nonresponder. Although TCR sharing was seen in mice, sharing across patients was less clear, possibly for HLA-related reasons.

Treatment defined: oral pan-JAK inhibitor, 5-10 mg twice daily. PBMCs provided sorted CD4+ and CD8+ T cells. cDNA prepared by RNA extraction and subsequent reverse transcription served as the template for sequencing. Produced via immunoSEQ multiplex PCR; TCRdb's table is partial and in-frame only. The table includes 100,000 to 150,000 clones, over 60% detected once. This TCR came from a human donor with alopecia areata. The gene calls are TRBV20-1 and TRBJ2-7; TRBD1 aligns across 10 bases. This sample comprised CD4+ T cells sorted from blood, obtained at week 4, from a patient treated with tofacitinib. CDR3 loop: CSAPFGTGVSF. The CDR3 nucleotides are TGCAGTGCTCCGTTCGGGACAGGGGTTTCTTTC.